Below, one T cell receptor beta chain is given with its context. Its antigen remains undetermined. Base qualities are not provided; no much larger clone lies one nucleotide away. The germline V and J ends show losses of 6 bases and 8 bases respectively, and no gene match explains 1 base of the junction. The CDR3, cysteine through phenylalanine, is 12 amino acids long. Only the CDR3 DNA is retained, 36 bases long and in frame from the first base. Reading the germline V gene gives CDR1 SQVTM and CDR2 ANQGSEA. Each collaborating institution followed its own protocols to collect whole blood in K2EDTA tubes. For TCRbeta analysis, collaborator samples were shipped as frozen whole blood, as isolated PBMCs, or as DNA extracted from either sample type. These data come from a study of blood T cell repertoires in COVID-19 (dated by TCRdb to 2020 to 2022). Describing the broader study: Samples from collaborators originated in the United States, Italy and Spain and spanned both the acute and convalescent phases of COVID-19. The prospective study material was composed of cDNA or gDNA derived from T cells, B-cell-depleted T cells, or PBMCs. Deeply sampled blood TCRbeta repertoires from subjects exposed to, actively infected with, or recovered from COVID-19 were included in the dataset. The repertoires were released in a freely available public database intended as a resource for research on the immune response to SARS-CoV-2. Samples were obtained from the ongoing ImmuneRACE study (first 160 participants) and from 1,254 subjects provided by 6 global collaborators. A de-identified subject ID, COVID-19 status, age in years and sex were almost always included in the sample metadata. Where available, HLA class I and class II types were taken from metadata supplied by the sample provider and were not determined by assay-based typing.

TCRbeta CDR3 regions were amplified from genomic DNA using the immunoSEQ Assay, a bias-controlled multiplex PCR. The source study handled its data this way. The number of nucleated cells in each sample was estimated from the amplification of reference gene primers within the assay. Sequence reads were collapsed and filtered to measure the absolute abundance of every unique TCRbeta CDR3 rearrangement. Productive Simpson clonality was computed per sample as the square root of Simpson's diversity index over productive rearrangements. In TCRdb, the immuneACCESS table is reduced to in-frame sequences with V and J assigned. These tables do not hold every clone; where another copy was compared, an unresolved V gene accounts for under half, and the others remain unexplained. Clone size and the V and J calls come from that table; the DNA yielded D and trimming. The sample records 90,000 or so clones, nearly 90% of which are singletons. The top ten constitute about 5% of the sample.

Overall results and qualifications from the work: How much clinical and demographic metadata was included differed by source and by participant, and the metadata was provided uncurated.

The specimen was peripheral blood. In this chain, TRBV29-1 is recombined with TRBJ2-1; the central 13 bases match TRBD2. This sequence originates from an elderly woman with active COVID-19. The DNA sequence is TGCAGCGTAGGGACTAGCGGGGATGAGCAGTTCTTC. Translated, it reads CSVGTSGDEQFF.